The clone carrying this TCR beta chain was recorded a few times. Antigen: not known. The CDR3 covers 13 residues. The V gene lost 3 bases and the J gene lost 5 bases, with 10 bases spanning the gap. Germline V gene lookup returns CDR1 MDHEN and CDR2 SYDVKM. Assay: immunoSEQ multiplex PCR; the TCRdb copy retains only in-frame clones and omits some. The table records about 110,000 clones, 85% to 95% of them present only once. The data were obtained in a study of T cell responses to AZD1222 COVID-19 vaccine. Notes on the study in general: Along spike, vaccine-associated CD4 TCRs were found throughout, with dominance at 160-218 and 743-854. Spike-specific TCR depth and breadth grew after two AZD1222 doses. Researchers took repertoire samples only after the peak T cell response had come. The donors showed a predominance of white British ancestry and of females, with possible underestimation of clonal diversity.

The chain couples TRBV28 to TRBJ1-2, with D unclear. The input for sequencing was peripheral blood, taken on day 0 of AZD1222 vaccination. This clonotype originated in an adult in good health. CDR3 residues: CASSLSQRYGYTF. DNA of the CDR3: TGTGCCAGCAGTTTGTCACAGCGGTATGGCTACACCTTC.